A single sample gave rise to the 21 T cell receptor beta chains below, sequenced in a study of Graves' ophthalmopathy and Graves' hyperthyroidism. CDR3 regions of TCR beta were amplified from RNA transcripts. Amplification began with first-round RT-PCR using HTBI primers, then second-round multiplex PCR was performed. TCRdb analysed the multiplex PCR reads with MiXCR anew, one entry per CDR3 protein. Among over a million distinct CDR3 sequences listed, around a third were seen once. Specimen: peripheral blood or thyroid tissue (not recorded which). The source is an adult man with Graves' hyperthyroidism.

V is TRBV5-1 and J is TRBJ2-6; weak D call: TRBD2 (6 bases). The germline V gene has CDR1 SGHRS and CDR2 YFSETQ. This CDR3 comprises 19 residues. The V end was cut by 0 bases, the J end by 1 base, with 17 bases between. As DNA, the CDR3 is TGCGCCAGCAGCTTGGGTTCGCTAGCGAAAGAATCTGGGGCCAACGTCCTGACTTTC. Protein: CASSLGSLAKESGANVLTF.

The rearrangement links TRBV5-1 to TRBJ2-7; 9 bases align to TRBD1. J was trimmed by 2 bases and V by 0 bases; bases with no gene match: 9. From germline, CDR1 is SGHRS and CDR2 YFSETQ. The CDR3 has 17 residues. The CDR3 region is CASSLGDPGQGTYEQYF. The CDR3 nucleotides read TGCGCCAGCAGCTTGGGGGACCCGGGACAGGGAACCTACGAGCAGTACTTC.

The chain combines TRBV20-1 with TRBJ2-5, with D unclear. CDR1 is DFQATT, CDR2 SNEGSKA, per germline (reference sequence). The CDR3 contains 14 residues. Trimming removed 0 bases from V and 2 bases from J, with 10 bases in between. Here the CDR3 DNA reads TGCAGTGCTAGAGATGCGATTGGGCAAGAGACCCAGTACTTC. Its translation is CSARDAIGQETQYF.

The sample holds a few counts of this clonotype. This chain connects TRBV30 to TRBJ1-1; D may be TRBD1 (5 bases). The germline V gene encodes CDR1 GTSNPN and CDR2 SVGIG (reference sequence). V lost 4 bases to trimming and J lost 3 bases, with 18 bases between them. The CDR3 consists of 15 residues. The CDR3 DNA reads TGTGCCTGGACTAACCGGGACCCTGGGTACACTGAAGCTTTCTTT. Residues: CAWTNRDPGYTEAFF.

The chain combines TRBV6-5 with TRBJ2-5; 7 bases align to TRBD1. Germline lookup yields CDR1 MNHEY and CDR2 SVGAGI. V lost 5 bases to trimming and J lost 0 bases; unmatched junction nucleotides: 9. This CDR3 is 16 amino acids long. CDR3: CASSHAPTGYQETQYF. The CDR3 nucleotides are TGTGCCAGCAGTCACGCACCGACAGGGTACCAAGAGACCCAGTACTTC.

This clonotype was seen once. The CDR3 loop reads CAISESLSGPYTEAFF. In nucleotides, the CDR3 is TGTGCCATCAGTGAGTCGTTGTCGGGGCCGTACACTGAAGCTTTCTTT. J is TRBJ1-1 and V is TRBV10-3; TRBD1 is a possible D gene (5 bases). This CDR3 region has 16 residues. Germline V lookup: CDR1 ENHRY, CDR2 SYGVKD. V lost 0 bases, J lost 3 bases, and 14 bases lay in between.

This clonotype was found many times. DNA of the CDR3: TGTGCCACCAGCAGCCTCCCGGGGACTGAAGCTTTCTTT. Amino acids: CATSSLPGTEAFF. V and J are TRBV15 and TRBJ1-1; no clear D gene. Trimming took 3 bases from V and 5 from J, leaving 10 bases between them. Germline loops: CDR1 LNHNV, CDR2 YYDKDF (reference sequence). The CDR3 runs to 13 residues.

A note on this clonotype: A much larger clone lies a single base off, so this may be a read error. In nucleotides, the CDR3 is TGCGCCATCAGCTATCTAGGGAGCACAGATACGCAGTATTTT. It encodes CAISYLGSTDTQYF. The gene calls are TRBV5-1 and TRBJ2-3, with no clear D. The V gene's germline CDR1 is SGHRS and CDR2 YFSETQ. This CDR3 has 14 residues.

This clonotype was counted only a few times. This clone may be a read error of a much larger clone one base away. The genes are TRBV11-1 and TRBJ1-2; the match to TRBD1 covers 7 bases. The CDR3 covers 14 residues. Germline CDR1 reads SGHAT; CDR2 reads FQDESV (reference sequence). Trimming cost V 5 bases and J 2 bases; bases outside gene matches: 5. The chain's CDR3 is CASSALQGNYGYTF. For the CDR3, the DNA is TGTGCCAGCAGCGCCCTACAGGGGAACTATGGCTACACCTTC. Full variable domain (rest looked up from reference TRBV11-1 and TRBJ1-2): EAEVAQSPRYKITEKSQAVAFWCDPISGHATLYWYRQILGQGPELLVQFQDESVVDDSQLPKDRFSAERLKGVDSTLKIQPAELGDSAMYLCASSALQGNYGYTFGSGTRLTVV.

Remarks on this clonotype: This could be a read error, since a much larger clone is one nucleotide away. The chain recombines TRBV19 with TRBJ1-1; no definite D call. This CDR3 spans 15 amino acids. In germline, CDR1 is LNHDA, CDR2 SQIVND (reference sequence). Deletions cut 7 bases from V and 3 bases from J, with 18 bases between. CDR3 region: CASIELFGGDTEAFF. The CDR3 DNA reads TGTGCCAGTATCGAATTATTCGGCGGGGACACTGAAGCTTTCTTT.

This clonotype has ten or more counts. The CDR3 sequence: CAISSGTGKETQYF. DNA for the CDR3: TGTGCCATCAGTAGCGGGACAGGGAAGGAGACCCAGTACTTC. This chain connects TRBV10-3 to TRBJ2-5, with TRBD1 matching 9 bases. The V gene end was trimmed by 5 bases and the J gene end by 5 bases; junction bases not matched to a gene: 6. Germline V gives CDR1 ENHRY, CDR2 SYGVKD. CDR3 length: 14 residues.

The chain employs TRBV7-2 and TRBJ2-5; D call uncertain. Trimming removed 2 bases at V and 0 bases at J, with 10 bases between. The CDR3 consists of 15 residues. The germline CDR1 and CDR2 sequences are SGHTA and FQGNSA. CDR3 coding DNA: TGTGCCAGCAGCTTAAAGGTGGCAAACCAAGAGACCCAGTACTTC. Translating gives CASSLKVANQETQYF.

The chain is built from TRBV7-2 and TRBJ1-6, with a possible D match to TRBD1 (5 bases). The CDR3 contains 14 residues. Germline CDR1 is SGHTA and CDR2 is FQGNSA. V dropped 5 bases and J dropped 9 bases, with 14 bases sitting between them. CDR3 DNA: TGTGCCAGCAGCCCAAGGGGAGAAGGTTCACCCCTCCACTTT. It is translated as CASSPRGEGSPLHF.

This sequence joins TRBV29-1 and TRBJ2-7; D may be TRBD2 (6 bases). The germline CDR1 and CDR2 sequences are SQVTM and ANQGSEA. The CDR3 runs 15 residues. Trimming removed 4 bases at V and 3 bases at J, with 19 bases between. CDR3 region: CSVAQENGGGYEQYF. The DNA for the CDR3 is TGCAGCGTTGCTCAAGAAAACGGGGGTGGCTACGAGCAGTACTTC.

There are a few counts of this clonotype. This rearrangement joins TRBV12-3 or TRBV12-4 to TRBJ1-1; D remains unclear. CDR3 length: 14 amino acids. The V end lost 3 bases, the J end lost 4 bases, and 12 bases lay between the germline ends. CDR3 coding DNA: TGTGCCAGCAGTTTCTACGTTTTTAGCACTGAAGCTTTCTTT. The encoded protein is CASSFYVFSTEAFF.

As for this clonotype: A read error may produce the germline difference seen at one junction end. J is TRBJ2-7 and V is TRBV10-3; TRBD2 is a possible D gene (5 bases). The CDR3 sequence is 17 residues long. Germline V lookup: CDR1 ENHRY, CDR2 SYGVKD. CDR3 residues: CASSFSRSDGGSYEQYF. The CDR3, as DNA: TGTGCCAGCAGTTTCTCCCGGTCAGATGGAGGCTCCTACGAGCAGTACTTC.

Comments on this clonotype: The junction departs from germline at one end; a sequencing error may be responsible. This rearrangement joins TRBV10-2 to TRBJ2-5; tentatively, D is TRBD1 or TRBD2 (5 bases each). Germline V gene sequence: CDR1 WSHSY, CDR2 SAAADI. CDR3 size: 17 residues. CDR3 DNA sequence: TGTGCCAGCAGCCAAGGACGAAACTGGGGGTTGGGCGAGACCCAGTACTTC. Translated, it gives CASSQGRNWGLGETQYF.

In the case of this clonotype: This may arise from a read error, as a much more abundant clone is one base away. The rearrangement joins TRBV2 to TRBJ1-2, with TRBD1 matching 7 bases. The CDR3 runs to 14 residues. Looked up from germline, CDR1 is SNHLY and CDR2 is FYNNEI. The V segment lost 7 bases and the J segment 2 bases; nucleotides outside the gene matches: 7. The CDR3 bases are TGTGCCAGCACAGAGTTCAGGGGGAACTATGGCTACACCTTC. It encodes CASTEFRGNYGYTF.

The table lists this clonotype with many counts. The genes are TRBV29-1 and TRBJ1-5; a weak D match, TRBD1 (5 bases). Germline V gene sequence: CDR1 SQVTM, CDR2 ANQGSEA. Trimming shortened V by 5 bases and J by 3 bases, and 14 bases separated the two germline ends. This CDR3 contains 14 residues. Written as DNA, the CDR3 is TGCAGCGTTAAAGTCCAGGGCCTCAATCAGCCCCAGCATTTT. Protein: CSVKVQGLNQPQHF.

V usage is TRBV4-1 and J usage is TRBJ2-7, with D perhaps matching TRBD2 (6 bases). The CDR3 loop spans 15 amino acids. V lost 4 bases, J lost 0 bases, and 13 bases lay in between. Germline CDR1 reads MGHRA; CDR2 reads YSYEKL. The CDR3 DNA follows: TGCGCCAGCAGCCCTAGGATGGGGGGCTCCTACGAGCAGTACTTC. It yields the protein CASSPRMGGSYEQYF.

This clonotype has just one count. A read error is possible here, since a much larger clone lies one base away. The chain employs TRBV10-3 and TRBJ1-6, with 8 bases aligning to TRBD1. This CDR3 comprises 16 residues. J lost 7 bases, V lost 11 bases, and 16 bases had no gene match. CDR1 and CDR2 from the germline V gene are ENHRY and SYGVKD. Written as DNA, the CDR3 is TGTGCCGGCATTAGAAGCCGACAGGGGCGCAATTCACCCCTCCACTTT. This gives the protein CAGIRSRQGRNSPLHF.